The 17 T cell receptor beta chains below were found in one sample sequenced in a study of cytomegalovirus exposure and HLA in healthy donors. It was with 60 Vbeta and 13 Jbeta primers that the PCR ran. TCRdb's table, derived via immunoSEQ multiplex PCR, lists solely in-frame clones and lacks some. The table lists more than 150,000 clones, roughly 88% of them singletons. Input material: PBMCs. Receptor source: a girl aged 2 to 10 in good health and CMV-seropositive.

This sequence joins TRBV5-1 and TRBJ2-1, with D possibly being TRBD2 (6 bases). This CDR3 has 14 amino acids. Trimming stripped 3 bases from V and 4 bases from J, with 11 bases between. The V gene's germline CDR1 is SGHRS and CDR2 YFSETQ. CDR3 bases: TGCGCCAGCAGCTCCGTAGCGGAGTACAATGAGCAGTTCTTC. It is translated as CASSSVAEYNEQFF.

CDR3 sequence (DNA): TGTGCCAGCAGTGGACAGGGACAAGAGACCCAGTACTTC. It translates to CASSGQGQETQYF. The gene calls are TRBV27 and TRBJ2-5, with 8 bases identical to TRBD1. This CDR3 contains 13 residues. CDR1 and CDR2 (germline): MNHEY, SMNVEV (reference sequence). The J segment lost 2 bases and the V segment lost 5 bases, leaving 1 base of the junction unmatched.

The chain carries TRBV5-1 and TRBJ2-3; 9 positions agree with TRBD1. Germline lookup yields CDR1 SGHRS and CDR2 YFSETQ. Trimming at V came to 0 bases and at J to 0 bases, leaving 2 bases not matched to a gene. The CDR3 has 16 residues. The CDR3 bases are TGCGCCAGCAGCTTGGTGGGGACAGGGAGCACAGATACGCAGTATTTT. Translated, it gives CASSLVGTGSTDTQYF.

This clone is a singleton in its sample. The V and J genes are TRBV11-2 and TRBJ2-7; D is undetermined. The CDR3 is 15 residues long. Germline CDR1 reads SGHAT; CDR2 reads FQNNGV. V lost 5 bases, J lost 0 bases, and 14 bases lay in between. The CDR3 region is CASSPLGRSSYEQYF. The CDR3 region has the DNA TGTGCCAGCAGCCCTTTGGGTCGGAGCTCCTACGAGCAGTACTTC.

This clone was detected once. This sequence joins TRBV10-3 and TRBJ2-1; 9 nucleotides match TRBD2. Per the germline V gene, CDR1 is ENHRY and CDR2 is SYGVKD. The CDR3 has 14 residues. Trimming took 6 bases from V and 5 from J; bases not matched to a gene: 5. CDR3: CAISWTSANNEQFF. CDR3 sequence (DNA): TGTGCCATCAGCTGGACTAGCGCTAACAATGAGCAGTTCTTC.

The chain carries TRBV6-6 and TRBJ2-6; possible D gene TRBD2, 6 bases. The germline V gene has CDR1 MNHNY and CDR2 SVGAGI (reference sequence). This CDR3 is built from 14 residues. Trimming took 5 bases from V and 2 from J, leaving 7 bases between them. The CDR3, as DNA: TGTGCCAGCAGTGGGAGGACTGGGGCCAACGTCCTGACTTTC. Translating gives CASSGRTGANVLTF.

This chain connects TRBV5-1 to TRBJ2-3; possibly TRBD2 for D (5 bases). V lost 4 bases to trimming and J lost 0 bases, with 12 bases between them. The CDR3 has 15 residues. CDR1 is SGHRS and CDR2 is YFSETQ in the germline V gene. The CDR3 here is CASSLQRRSTDTQYF. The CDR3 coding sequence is TGCGCCAGCAGCCTCCAGCGGCGAAGCACAGATACGCAGTATTTT. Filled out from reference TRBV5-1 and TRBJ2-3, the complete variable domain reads KAGVTQTPRYLIKTRGQQVTLSCSPISGHRSVSWYQQTPGQGLQFLFEYFSETQRNKGNFPGRFSGRQFSNSRSEMNVSTLELGDSALYLCASSLQRRSTDTQYFGPGTRLTVL.

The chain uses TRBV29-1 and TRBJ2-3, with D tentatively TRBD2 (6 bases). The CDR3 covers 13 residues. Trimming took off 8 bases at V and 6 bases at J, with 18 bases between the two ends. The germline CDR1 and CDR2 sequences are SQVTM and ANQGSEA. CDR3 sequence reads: CSSREPVRDTQYF. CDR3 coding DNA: TGCAGCTCACGGGAGCCTGTTAGGGATACGCAGTATTTT.

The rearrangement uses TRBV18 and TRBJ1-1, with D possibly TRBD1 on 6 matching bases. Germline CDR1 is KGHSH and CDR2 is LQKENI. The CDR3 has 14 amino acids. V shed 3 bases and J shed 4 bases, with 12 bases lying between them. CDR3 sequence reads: CASSPKTDSTEAFF. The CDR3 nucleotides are TGTGCCAGCTCACCTAAAACGGACAGCACTGAAGCTTTCTTT.

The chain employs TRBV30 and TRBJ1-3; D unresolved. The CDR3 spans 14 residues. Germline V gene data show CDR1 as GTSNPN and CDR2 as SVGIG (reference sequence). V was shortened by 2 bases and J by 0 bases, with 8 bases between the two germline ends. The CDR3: CAWSIGNSGNTIYF. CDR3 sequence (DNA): TGTGCCTGGAGTATCGGTAACTCTGGAAACACCATATATTTT.

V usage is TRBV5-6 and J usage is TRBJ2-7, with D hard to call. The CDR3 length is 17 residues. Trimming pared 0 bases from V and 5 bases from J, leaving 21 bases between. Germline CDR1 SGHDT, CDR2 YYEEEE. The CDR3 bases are TGTGCCAGCAGCTTGGGCCCCCATCGAGCGACCTGGGACGAGCAGTACTTC. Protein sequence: CASSLGPHRATWDEQYF.

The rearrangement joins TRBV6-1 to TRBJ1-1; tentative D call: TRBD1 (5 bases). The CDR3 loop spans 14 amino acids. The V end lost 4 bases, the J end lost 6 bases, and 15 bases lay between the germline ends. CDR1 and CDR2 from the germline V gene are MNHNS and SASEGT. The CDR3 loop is CASSARGGLAEAFF. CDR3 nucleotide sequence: TGTGCCAGCAGTGCAAGGGGAGGGCTGGCTGAAGCTTTCTTT.

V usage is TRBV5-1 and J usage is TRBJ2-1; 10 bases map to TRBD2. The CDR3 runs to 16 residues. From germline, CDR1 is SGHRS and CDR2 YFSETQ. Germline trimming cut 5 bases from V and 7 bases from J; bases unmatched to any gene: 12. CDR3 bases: TGCGCCAGCAGTCAGAGCCCGGGACTAGCGAAAAATGAGCAGTTCTTC. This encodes CASSQSPGLAKNEQFF.

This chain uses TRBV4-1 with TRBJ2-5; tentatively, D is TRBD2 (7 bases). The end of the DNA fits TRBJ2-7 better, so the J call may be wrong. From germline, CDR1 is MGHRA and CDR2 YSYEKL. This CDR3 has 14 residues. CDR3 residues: CASSQYGGPYEQYF. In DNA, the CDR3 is TGCGCCAGCAGCCAGTACGGGGGGCCATACGAGCAGTACTTC.

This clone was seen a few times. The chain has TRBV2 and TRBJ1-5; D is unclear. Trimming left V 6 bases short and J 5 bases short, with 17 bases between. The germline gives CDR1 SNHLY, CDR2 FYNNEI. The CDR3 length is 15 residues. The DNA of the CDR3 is TGTGCCAGCAGCCTCCAGGAGGTAGGGTATCAGCCCCAGCATTTT. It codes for CASSLQEVGYQPQHF.

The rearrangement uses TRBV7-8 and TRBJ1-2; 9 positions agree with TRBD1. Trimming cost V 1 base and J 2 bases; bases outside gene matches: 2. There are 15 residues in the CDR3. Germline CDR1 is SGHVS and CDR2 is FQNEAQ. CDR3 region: CASSLGDRVNYGYTF. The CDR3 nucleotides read TGTGCCAGCAGCTTAGGGGACAGGGTAAACTATGGCTACACCTTC.

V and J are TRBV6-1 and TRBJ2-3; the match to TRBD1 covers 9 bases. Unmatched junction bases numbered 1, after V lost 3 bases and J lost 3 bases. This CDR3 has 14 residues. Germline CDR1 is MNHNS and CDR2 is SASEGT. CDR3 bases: TGTGCCAGCAGTGATGGACAGGGGACAGATACGCAGTATTTT. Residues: CASSDGQGTDTQYF.